Listed below are T cell receptor beta chains from one sample, sequenced in a study of T cells in Graves' hyperthyroidism and ophthalmopathy. TCRdb redid the calling of the multiplex PCR reads with MiXCR, one entry per CDR3 protein. The profile covers hundreds of thousands of distinct CDR3 sequences, with around 15% appearing a single time and less than 15% taken by the ten largest. Sequencing input: blood. These receptor sequences come from a man between 18 and 29 years old with Graves' ophthalmopathy. CDR3s include the opening cysteine and the closing phenylalanine or tryptophan. Each record gives: CDR3 DNA, CDR3 protein, J gene, V gene, clone size, D gene. A D gene is named only where the DNA matches it firmly. Clone size is shown for a subset of rows, as once, few, many or a class of expanded clone.

CDR3 DNA: TGTGCCAGCAGCGGGGTCACCGGGGAGCTGTTTTTT
CDR3 protein: CASSGVTGELFF
J gene: TRBJ2-2
V gene: TRBV9
clone size: many
D gene: -

CDR3 DNA: TGTGCCAGCAGCGTAAACGCTGGAGCGGGAGGCCGCACAGATACGCAGTATTTT
CDR3 protein: CASSVNAGAGGRTDTQYF
J gene: TRBJ2-3
V gene: TRBV9
clone size: few
D gene: TRBD2

CDR3 DNA: TGCGCCAGCCGGGACCTACAAAATCAGCCCCAGCATTTT
CDR3 protein: CASRDLQNQPQHF
J gene: TRBJ1-5
V gene: TRBV10-2
clone size: -
D gene: -

CDR3 DNA: TGTGCCAGCAGCCAAGTCGGAGCGGGAAGCACAGATACGCAGTATTTT
CDR3 protein: CASSQVGAGSTDTQYF
J gene: TRBJ2-3
V gene: TRBV3-1
clone size: many
D gene: TRBD2

CDR3 DNA: TGTGCCAGCAGCTTAGCGGAGGGGGCCTACGAGCAGTACTTC
CDR3 protein: CASSLAEGAYEQYF
J gene: TRBJ2-7
V gene: TRBV7-8
clone size: few
D gene: -

CDR3 DNA: TGCAGCGTTCAGGCGGACACCCAGGTGAATGAGCAGTTCTTC
CDR3 protein: CSVQADTQVNEQFF
J gene: TRBJ2-1
V gene: TRBV29-1
clone size: many
D gene: -

CDR3 DNA: TGTGCCAGCAGCTGGACAGGAAAAACAGATACGCAGTATTTT
CDR3 protein: CASSWTGKTDTQYF
J gene: TRBJ2-3
V gene: TRBV6-1
clone size: few
D gene: TRBD1

CDR3 DNA: TGCGCCAGCAGTGAGTCGAGCTCCGGAACAGAGACCCAGTACTTC
CDR3 protein: CASSESSSGTETQYF
J gene: TRBJ2-5
V gene: TRBV10-1
clone size: few
D gene: -

CDR3 DNA: TGTGCCAGCAGCCCTCTGGGGGGTACGCCTATCCAAGAGACCCAGTACTTC
CDR3 protein: CASSPLGGTPIQETQYF
J gene: TRBJ2-5
V gene: TRBV6-1
clone size: many
D gene: -

CDR3 DNA: TGTGCCAGTAGTCCCCGACGTCCAACGGCTAGCGGATACCAAGAGACCCAGTACTTC
CDR3 protein: CASSPRRPTASGYQETQYF
J gene: TRBJ2-5
V gene: TRBV19
clone size: -
D gene: TRBD2

CDR3 DNA: TGTGCCAGCAGTTCGGGGACCTGGGGGGGCTACGAGCAGTACTTC
CDR3 protein: CASSSGTWGGYEQYF
J gene: TRBJ2-7
V gene: TRBV27
clone size: many
D gene: TRBD2

CDR3 DNA: TGTGCTAGTGGTGTGGGGGCCGGGGGCGAGACCCAGTACTTC
CDR3 protein: CASGVGAGGETQYF
J gene: TRBJ2-5
V gene: TRBV12-5
clone size: many
D gene: -

CDR3 DNA: TGTGCCAGCAGTCCCCGGGTCGCGGGAAGGGCCCACGAGCAGTACTTC
CDR3 protein: CASSPRVAGRAHEQYF
J gene: TRBJ2-7
V gene: TRBV6-1
clone size: few
D gene: -

CDR3 DNA: TGTGCCAGCACTCGCGGGGTGGGGCGGGGGACTGAAGCTTTCTTT
CDR3 protein: CASTRGVGRGTEAFF
J gene: TRBJ1-1
V gene: TRBV28
clone size: many
D gene: -

CDR3 DNA: TGTGCCAGCAGCTTAGGTTCTTTGTCAGGGGACTATAATTCACCCCTCCACTTT
CDR3 protein: CASSLGSLSGDYNSPLHF
J gene: TRBJ1-6
V gene: TRBV7-6
clone size: -
D gene: -

CDR3 DNA: TGTGCCATCAGTGGACAGGGGCAAGAGACCCAGTACTTC
CDR3 protein: CAISGQGQETQYF
J gene: TRBJ2-5
V gene: TRBV10-3
clone size: many
D gene: TRBD1

CDR3 DNA: TGCGCCAGCAGCGGGTGGGGGGTAGACAGCTTTGAGCAGTTCTTC
CDR3 protein: CASSGWGVDSFEQFF
J gene: TRBJ2-1
V gene: TRBV5-1
clone size: few
D gene: -

CDR3 DNA: TGCGCCAGCAGCCAAGGGACCCAGGGATGGGAGCAGTACTTC
CDR3 protein: CASSQGTQGWEQYF
J gene: TRBJ2-7
V gene: TRBV4-1
clone size: many
D gene: -

CDR3 DNA: TGTGCCAGCGGCCCGCGCACAGGTGCCACTGAAGCTTTCTTT
CDR3 protein: CASGPRTGATEAFF
J gene: TRBJ1-1
V gene: TRBV19
clone size: few
D gene: -

CDR3 DNA: TGTGCCAGCAGCATAGGACTAGCGGCAGTAGAGACCCAGTACTTC
CDR3 protein: CASSIGLAAVETQYF
J gene: TRBJ2-5
V gene: TRBV5-5
clone size: few
D gene: TRBD2

CDR3 DNA: TGTGCCACCAGTGATTTTGGGGCGGGGGGGCCAGGGGAGCAGTTCTTC
CDR3 protein: CATSDFGAGGPGEQFF
J gene: TRBJ2-1
V gene: TRBV24-1
clone size: -
D gene: TRBD2

CDR3 DNA: TGTGCCAGCAAGGAGCGGGGGGGATATGAGACCCAGTACTTC
CDR3 protein: CASKERGGYETQYF
J gene: TRBJ2-5
V gene: TRBV11-2
clone size: many
D gene: TRBD2

CDR3 DNA: TGTGCCAGCAGTTGGACTAGCGGGGGGTATAAACCTCTCTACAATGAGCAGTTCTTC
CDR3 protein: CASSWTSGGYKPLYNEQFF
J gene: TRBJ2-1
V gene: TRBV6-2/TRBV6-3
clone size: once
D gene: TRBD2

CDR3 DNA: TGCGCCAGCAGCCAAGAGGGACAGGGGGCGGATGAGCAGTTCTTC
CDR3 protein: CASSQEGQGADEQFF
J gene: TRBJ2-1
V gene: TRBV4-1
clone size: -
D gene: TRBD1

CDR3 DNA: TGTGCCAGCAGCCTTAACCGGGACAGCTCCTACGAGCAGTACTTC
CDR3 protein: CASSLNRDSSYEQYF
J gene: TRBJ2-7
V gene: TRBV9
clone size: many
D gene: TRBD1

CDR3 DNA: TGTGCCATCAGTACAGCCCATGGTGAAGCTTTCTTT
CDR3 protein: CAISTAHGEAFF
J gene: TRBJ1-1
V gene: TRBV10-3
clone size: -
D gene: -

CDR3 DNA: TGTGCCAGCAGCCCCAATTCGGGAGGGACCGAGCAGTACTTC
CDR3 protein: CASSPNSGGTEQYF
J gene: TRBJ2-7
V gene: TRBV2
clone size: many
D gene: TRBD2

CDR3 DNA: TGCGCCAGCAGCTTTGGAGGGGGGTTATCTGGAAACACCATATATTTT
CDR3 protein: CASSFGGGLSGNTIYF
J gene: TRBJ1-3
V gene: TRBV5-1
clone size: few
D gene: -

CDR3 DNA: TGCGCCAGCAGCTTAAGGGGACAGGTTGGGCTCGGGAATGAGCAGTTCTTC
CDR3 protein: CASSLRGQVGLGNEQFF
J gene: TRBJ2-1
V gene: TRBV5-1
clone size: many
D gene: TRBD1

CDR3 DNA: TGTGCCAGCAGTCTTCCATACGAGCAGCACTTC
CDR3 protein: CASSLPYEQHF
J gene: TRBJ2-7
V gene: TRBV2
clone size: few
D gene: -

CDR3 DNA: TGTGCCAGCTCACCTCTCGACTCTGGAAACACCATATATTTT
CDR3 protein: CASSPLDSGNTIYF
J gene: TRBJ1-3
V gene: TRBV18
clone size: many
D gene: -

CDR3 DNA: TGTGCCAGCAGCTCATCCAGGGTCACAGATACGCAGTATTTT
CDR3 protein: CASSSSRVTDTQYF
J gene: TRBJ2-3
V gene: TRBV11-2
clone size: many
D gene: -

CDR3 DNA: TGTGCCAGCAGTTACCGGACTAGCGGATACGAGCAGTACTTC
CDR3 protein: CASSYRTSGYEQYF
J gene: TRBJ2-7
V gene: TRBV6-5
clone size: many
D gene: TRBD2

CDR3 DNA: TGTGCCAGCAGCCAAGTAATGGTTTGGTACGAGCAGTACTTC
CDR3 protein: CASSQVMVWYEQYF
J gene: TRBJ2-7
V gene: TRBV4-2
clone size: many
D gene: -

CDR3 DNA: TGCAGTGCTAGTGGCGGGGGAGTGCGTCAGGAGACCCAGTACTTC
CDR3 protein: CSASGGGVRQETQYF
J gene: TRBJ2-5
V gene: TRBV20-1
clone size: many
D gene: TRBD2

CDR3 DNA: TGCAGTGCTATACTCCCTAACCGAGAGACCCAGTACTTC
CDR3 protein: CSAILPNRETQYF
J gene: TRBJ2-5
V gene: TRBV20-1
clone size: few
D gene: -

CDR3 DNA: TGTGCCAGCAGCGGTGGGACAGCGAAGTACTTC
CDR3 protein: CASSGGTAKYF
J gene: TRBJ2-4
V gene: TRBV11-2
clone size: -
D gene: TRBD1

CDR3 DNA: TGCGCCACCAGTCGGGGGGACAACACCGGGGAGCTGTTTTTT
CDR3 protein: CATSRGDNTGELFF
J gene: TRBJ2-2
V gene: TRBV10-1
clone size: few
D gene: TRBD2

CDR3 DNA: TGTGCCATCAGCCCCGGACTAGCAGCCAGCACAGATACGCAGTATTTT
CDR3 protein: CAISPGLAASTDTQYF
J gene: TRBJ2-3
V gene: TRBV10-3
clone size: -
D gene: TRBD2

CDR3 DNA: TGTGCCAGCAGCCAGGAATTTCAGACATACAATGAGCAGTTCTTC
CDR3 protein: CASSQEFQTYNEQFF
J gene: TRBJ2-1
V gene: TRBV9
clone size: -
D gene: -

CDR3 DNA: TGTGCCAGCAGGACGGGATACGAGCAGTACTTC
CDR3 protein: CASRTGYEQYF
J gene: TRBJ2-7
V gene: TRBV2
clone size: many
D gene: -

CDR3 DNA: TGTGCCAGCAGCTTGTACGGGAGCACAGATACGCAGTATTTT
CDR3 protein: CASSLYGSTDTQYF
J gene: TRBJ2-3
V gene: TRBV5-5
clone size: many
D gene: -

CDR3 DNA: TGTGCCAGCAGCTTTATCGGGCTTAGCTCCTACAATGAGCAGTTCTTC
CDR3 protein: CASSFIGLSSYNEQFF
J gene: TRBJ2-1
V gene: TRBV13
clone size: many
D gene: -

CDR3 DNA: TGCAGCGTTACCCTTCGGCAGGGATATGAGACCCAGTACTTC
CDR3 protein: CSVTLRQGYETQYF
J gene: TRBJ2-5
V gene: TRBV29-1
clone size: many
D gene: -

CDR3 DNA: TGTGCCAGCAGTGTTTCTCAGGGGGCGTCCCAAGAGACCCAGTACTTC
CDR3 protein: CASSVSQGASQETQYF
J gene: TRBJ2-5
V gene: TRBV6-1
clone size: -
D gene: TRBD1

CDR3 DNA: TGCAGTGCCCTTACTAGCGCTCAAGAGACCCAGTACTTC
CDR3 protein: CSALTSAQETQYF
J gene: TRBJ2-5
V gene: TRBV20-1
clone size: many
D gene: TRBD2

CDR3 DNA: TGTGCCAGCAATGAGGAATATAGCAATCAGCCCCAGCATTTT
CDR3 protein: CASNEEYSNQPQHF
J gene: TRBJ1-5
V gene: TRBV6-1
clone size: few
D gene: -

CDR3 DNA: TGTGCCAGCAGCCGGACACCTGACTCTAATTCACCCCTCCACTTT
CDR3 protein: CASSRTPDSNSPLHF
J gene: TRBJ1-6
V gene: TRBV6-1
clone size: -
D gene: -

CDR3 DNA: TGCAGTGCTAGAGTCCCGGGACAGGGAGAGCCAGGGTCACCCCTCCACTTT
CDR3 protein: CSARVPGQGEPGSPLHF
J gene: TRBJ1-6
V gene: TRBV20-1
clone size: -
D gene: TRBD1

CDR3 DNA: TGTGCCAGCAGCCGTCGGACAGCGGATAATTCACCCCTCCACTTT
CDR3 protein: CASSRRTADNSPLHF
J gene: TRBJ1-6
V gene: TRBV7-8
clone size: many
D gene: -

CDR3 DNA: TGTGCCAGCAGTTTAGCGCATCCCGTCTACAGGAATGGAAACACCATATATTTT
CDR3 protein: CASSLAHPVYRNGNTIYF
J gene: TRBJ1-3
V gene: TRBV12-3/TRBV12-4
clone size: many
D gene: -

CDR3 DNA: TGTGCCAGCAGTGAATGGACCACAGAGACCCAGTACTTC
CDR3 protein: CASSEWTTETQYF
J gene: TRBJ2-5
V gene: TRBV2
clone size: many
D gene: -

CDR3 DNA: TGTGCCAGCAGTTTAGGGGGGGCCAGGACCGGGGAGCTGTTTTTT
CDR3 protein: CASSLGGARTGELFF
J gene: TRBJ2-2
V gene: TRBV12-3/TRBV12-4
clone size: few
D gene: -

CDR3 DNA: TGTGCCAGCAGTGGGGGCAGGTCAAACTATGGCTACACCTTC
CDR3 protein: CASSGGRSNYGYTF
J gene: TRBJ1-2
V gene: TRBV25-1
clone size: -
D gene: -

CDR3 DNA: TGTGCCAGCTCCCATGGGACAGGGGGAGGCTATGGCTACACCTTC
CDR3 protein: CASSHGTGGGYGYTF
J gene: TRBJ1-2
V gene: TRBV25-1
clone size: -
D gene: TRBD1